The rows below give T cell receptor beta chains drawn from one sample of a study of blood T cell repertoires in COVID-19. TCRdb's table, derived via immunoSEQ multiplex PCR, lists solely in-frame clones and lacks some. This table holds approximately 200,000 clones, around nine tenths found once. The specimen sequenced was peripheral blood. The receptor source for this set is a man in his 60s who had recovered from COVID-19. Both conserved end residues are part of each CDR3. A D gene is named only where the DNA matches it firmly. The size field is filled for only some rows; it gives once, few, many or a size class.

>TRBJ2-3|TRBV6-5|NA|NA
CASSWRGPRGDTQYF
TGTGCCAGCAGTTGGAGGGGGCCCCGGGGAGATACGCAGTATTTT
>TRBJ2-2|TRBV11-2|NA|NA
CASSPQGWRGGELFF
TGTGCCAGCAGCCCCCAGGGATGGCGTGGCGGGGAGCTGTTTTTT
>TRBJ1-5|TRBV7-6|TRBD1|NA
CASSVGTGFNQPQHF
TGTGCCAGCAGCGTAGGGACAGGGTTCAATCAGCCCCAGCATTTT
>TRBJ2-1|TRBV4-1|TRBD2|NA
CASSHISGVAGAYNEQFF
TGCGCCAGCAGCCATATATCCGGTGTTGCGGGAGCTTACAATGAGCAGTTCTTC
>TRBJ2-7|TRBV7-9|TRBD2|NA
CASSLTSGRSDEQYF
TGTGCCAGCAGCCTAACTAGCGGACGAAGCGACGAGCAGTACTTC
>TRBJ1-3|TRBV5-4|TRBD1|NA
CASSPRQGAGNTIYF
TGTGCCAGCAGCCCTCGACAGGGGGCTGGAAACACCATATATTTT
>TRBJ1-2|TRBV2|NA|NA
CASSPAGQTYGYTF
TGTGCCAGCAGCCCCGCGGGGCAGACTTATGGCTACACCTTC
>TRBJ2-2|TRBV5-1|NA|NA
CASKDRATGELFF
TGCGCCAGCAAAGACAGAGCCACCGGGGAGCTGTTTTTT
>TRBJ2-7|TRBV13|TRBD2|NA
CASSFPSSGHYEQYF
TGTGCCAGCAGCTTCCCCTCTAGCGGCCACTACGAGCAGTACTTC
>TRBJ2-5|TRBV5-5|NA|NA
CASSPRAGVQETQYF
TGTGCCAGCAGCCCCCGGGCAGGGGTCCAAGAGACCCAGTACTTC
>TRBJ2-7|TRBV5-4|TRBD1|NA
CASSVRGQGYEQYF
TGTGCCAGCAGCGTGCGGGGACAGGGGTACGAGCAGTACTTC
>TRBJ2-5|TRBV19|TRBD2|NA
CASRGSSGAQETQYF
TGTGCCAGTAGAGGATCTAGCGGAGCCCAAGAGACCCAGTACTTC
>TRBJ2-6|TRBV7-2|TRBD2|NA
CASRDWGAGGAGANVLTF
TGTGCCAGCAGAGATTGGGGGGCGGGGGGGGCTGGGGCCAACGTCCTGACTTTC
>TRBJ2-3|TRBV11-3|TRBD2|NA
CASSLRTSGTDTQYF
TGTGCCAGCAGCTTACGGACTAGCGGCACAGATACGCAGTATTTT
>TRBJ2-5|TRBV21-1|NA|once
CASSLRLACQETQYF
TGTGCCAGCAGCCTCCGACTAGCTTGCCAAGAGACCCAGTACTTC
>TRBJ2-1|TRBV5-1|TRBD1|NA
CASSRGQGGYNEQFF
TGCGCCAGCAGCCGCGGACAGGGCGGTTACAATGAGCAGTTCTTC
>TRBJ1-1|TRBV7-3|NA|NA
CASSAAQGSNTEAFF
TGTGCCAGCAGCGCCGCACAGGGATCGAACACTGAAGCTTTCTTT
>TRBJ1-4|TRBV2|NA|few
CASSEGQGGYEKLFF
TGTGCCAGCAGTGAAGGCCAGGGCGGATATGAAAAACTGTTTTTT
>TRBJ2-7|TRBV28|NA|NA
CASNGAGENYEQYF
TGTGCCAGCAACGGGGCAGGGGAAAACTACGAGCAGTACTTC
>TRBJ2-7|TRBV11-2|NA|NA
CASSVVREQYF
TGTGCCAGCAGCGTTGTGAGGGAGCAGTACTTC